These 24 T cell receptor beta chains were sequenced from one sample in a study of blood T cell repertoires in COVID-19. Only in-frame clones appear in the TCRdb table, and some are missing; sequencing was by immunoSEQ multiplex PCR. The sample has 130,000 or so clones, around 83% seen once. Sequencing was performed on PBMCs or T cells enriched from blood (not recorded which). Every receptor here comes from a man between 50 and 59 years old who had recovered from COVID-19.

The chain recombines TRBV30 with TRBJ2-3; 12 bases are shared with TRBD2. After removal of 1 base from V and 0 bases from J, the junction contained 14 bases not matched to a gene. The CDR3 covers 20 residues. Germline assignment: CDR1 GTSNPN and CDR2 SVGIG (reference sequence). DNA of the CDR3: TGTGCCTGGAGTGGGGGATACCGGACTAGCGGGGTCCCTAGCACAGATACGCAGTATTTT. As protein: CAWSGGYRTSGVPSTDTQYF.

This sequence joins TRBV27 and TRBJ1-2; possible D gene TRBD1, 6 bases. The length of the CDR3 is 13 residues. Germline V lookup: CDR1 MNHEY, CDR2 SMNVEV (reference sequence). Trimming shortened V by 4 bases and J by 3 bases, and 9 bases separated the two germline ends. The CDR3 DNA follows: TGTGCCAGCAGTTGGGGGCCTTACTATGGCTACACCTTC. Amino acid sequence: CASSWGPYYGYTF.

This chain uses TRBV28 with TRBJ1-5; D gene unclear. The CDR3 is 17 amino acids. CDR1 is MDHEN, CDR2 SYDVKM, per germline. With 3 bases removed from V and 4 bases from J, the gap between germline ends came to 19 bases. CDR3 in amino acids: CASSFSQGSWRNQPQHF. In DNA form, the CDR3 reads TGTGCCAGCAGTTTTTCTCAAGGTTCCTGGAGGAATCAGCCCCAGCATTTT.

The V call is TRBV25-1, the J call TRBJ2-7; 8 bases map to TRBD1. This CDR3 is 14 amino acids long. After removal of 6 bases from V and 3 bases from J, the junction contained 7 bases not matched to a gene. The germline V gene has CDR1 MGHDK and CDR2 SYGVNS. CDR3 sequence: CASRGTGGLYEQYF. The DNA of the CDR3 is TGTGCCAGCAGGGGGACAGGTGGTCTCTACGAGCAGTACTTC.

The J gene is TRBJ2-2, the V gene TRBV19; TRBD2 agrees at 9 bases. The CDR3 has 17 residues. From germline, CDR1 is LNHDA and CDR2 SQIVND (reference sequence). Trimming removed 3 bases from V and 3 bases from J; junction bases left unmatched: 8. The CDR3 is CASSIKASGVDTGELFF. The CDR3 nucleotides read TGTGCCAGTAGTATTAAGGCTAGCGGGGTGGACACCGGGGAGCTGTTTTTT.

The V gene is TRBV5-1, the J gene TRBJ2-3; D possibly corresponds to TRBD1 (5 bases). Trimming stripped 4 bases from V and 3 bases from J, with 12 bases between. The V gene's germline CDR1 is SGHRS and CDR2 YFSETQ. The CDR3 covers 14 residues. Written as DNA, the CDR3 is TGCGCCAGCAGCCTAGGGGCCGGGACAGATACGCAGTATTTT. Translation gives CASSLGAGTDTQYF.

The chain employs TRBV9 and TRBJ2-3; 10 nucleotides align to TRBD1. The length of the CDR3 is 14 residues. Germline V gives CDR1 SGDLS, CDR2 YYNGEE. V shed 3 bases and J 8 bases; nucleotides not matched to a gene: 6. CDR3 sequence: CASSAGTGAGTQYF. For the CDR3, the DNA is TGTGCCAGCAGCGCCGGGACAGGGGCTGGTACGCAGTATTTT.

This chain's CDR3 is CASSYSMVSEAFF. The CDR3 coding sequence is TGTGCCAGCAGTTACTCGATGGTCAGTGAAGCTTTCTTT. The genes are TRBV6-2 or TRBV6-3 and TRBJ1-1; D is unresolved. The CDR3 runs 13 residues. V shed 0 bases and J shed 7 bases, with 9 bases lying between them. Germline V lookup: CDR1 MNHEY, CDR2 SVGEGT.

This chain uses TRBV3-1 (or the pseudogene TRBV3-2) with TRBJ2-3, with 9 bases that match TRBD2. Germline assignment: CDR1 LGHDT and CDR2 YNNKEL (reference sequence). The J segment lost 5 bases and the V segment lost 4 bases, leaving 10 bases of the junction unmatched. This CDR3 has 16 residues. The CDR3 region is CASSPRGRGGKDTQYF. The CDR3 region has the DNA TGTGCCAGCAGCCCGCGCGGGCGGGGGGGCAAAGATACGCAGTATTTT.

The chain is built from TRBV5-1 and TRBJ1-5, with D possibly being TRBD1 (5 bases). The CDR3 loop spans 14 amino acids. CDR1 and CDR2 (germline): SGHRS, YFSETQ. V lost 1 base and J lost 5, with 10 bases in between. The CDR3 here is CASSLRGGDQPQHF. The CDR3 nucleotides read TGCGCCAGCAGCTTGCGCGGGGGGGATCAGCCCCAGCATTTT.

The chain combines TRBV7-3 with TRBJ2-3, with D tentatively TRBD2 (7 bases). The CDR3 contains 15 residues. V lost 5 bases to trimming and J lost 1 base, with 13 bases between them. CDR1 is SGHTA and CDR2 is FQGTGA in the germline V gene. Here the CDR3 DNA reads TGTGCCAGCAGCGTTGGGGGGGCTCGCACAGATACGCAGTATTTT. Translation: CASSVGGARTDTQYF.

The J gene is TRBJ1-1, the V gene TRBV9; no reliable D call. This CDR3 has 12 residues. CDR1 SGDLS and CDR2 YYNGEE come from the germline V gene. V was trimmed by 6 bases and J by 2 bases, leaving 8 bases between them. The CDR3 here is CASTGLNTEAFF. CDR3 DNA sequence: TGTGCCAGCACGGGTCTAAACACTGAAGCTTTCTTT.

Here the CDR3 DNA reads TGTGCCAGCAGCTCATACATAAATCAGCCCCAGCATTTT. This codes for CASSSYINQPQHF. The chain combines TRBV7-6 with TRBJ1-5; no firm D call. Germline V gene sequence: CDR1 SGHVS, CDR2 FNYEAQ. The CDR3 loop spans 13 amino acids. The V gene lost 4 bases and the J gene lost 4 bases, with 8 bases spanning the gap.

The chain carries TRBV27 and TRBJ1-2; 8 nucleotides agree with TRBD1. This CDR3 has 15 amino acids. V trimming: 7 bases; J trimming: 4 bases; junction bases outside the gene matches: 11. Per germline, CDR1 MNHEY and CDR2 SMNVEV (reference sequence). CDR3 sequence reads: CASTTTGASGYGYTF. CDR3 sequence (DNA): TGTGCCAGCACCACGACAGGGGCTAGCGGCTATGGCTACACCTTC.

This rearrangement joins TRBV10-1 to TRBJ2-7, with 8 bases aligning to TRBD1. This CDR3 is 15 amino acids long. Germline CDR1 WNHNN, CDR2 SYGVQD (reference sequence). The J segment lost 7 bases and the V segment lost 7 bases, leaving 15 bases of the junction unmatched. The DNA of the CDR3 is TGCGCCAGCATCCCCCCCGGACAGGGTTCACGGGAGCAGTACTTC. Translation: CASIPPGQGSREQYF.

The J gene is TRBJ1-2, the V gene TRBV15; D is possibly TRBD1 (5 bases). The CDR3 is made up of 16 amino acids. With 4 bases removed from V and 4 bases from J, the gap between germline ends came to 19 bases. Looked up from germline, CDR1 is LNHNV and CDR2 is YYDKDF (reference sequence). CDR3 sequence: CATSTILTGRLYGYTF. As DNA, the CDR3 is TGTGCCACCAGCACTATATTAACAGGACGGCTCTATGGCTACACCTTC.

This clone was detected only a few times. CDR3 nucleotides: TGCGCCAGCAGCACCGGGACAGATAATTCACCCCTCCACTTT. Protein sequence: CASSTGTDNSPLHF. The chain recombines TRBV5-1 with TRBJ1-6, with 7 bases aligning to TRBD1. V lost 4 bases and J lost 5; bases outside the gene matches: 3. CDR1 SGHRS and CDR2 YFSETQ come from the germline V gene. The length of the CDR3 is 14 residues.

The rearrangement joins TRBV7-3 to TRBJ2-1; 7 positions match TRBD2. The CDR3 contains 16 residues. CDR1 and CDR2 from the germline V gene are SGHTA and FQGTGA. The junction had 11 bases not matched to a gene; V was cut back by 5 bases and J by 4 bases. CDR3 in DNA: TGTGCCAGCAGCCCCCGCCCGGGGGGATTATACAATGAGCAGTTCTTC. Residues: CASSPRPGGLYNEQFF. Together with reference TRBV7-3 and TRBJ2-1, the CDR3 gives the full variable domain: GAGVSQTPSNKVTEKGKYVELRCDPISGHTALYWYRQSLGQGPEFLIYFQGTGAADDSGLPNDRFFAVRPEGSVSTLKIQRTERGDSAVYLCASSPRPGGLYNEQFFGPGTRLTVL.

The chain couples TRBV19 to TRBJ2-2; D not certain. Germline values: CDR1 LNHDA, CDR2 SQIVND (reference sequence). The V end was cut by 7 bases, the J end by 0 bases, with 12 bases between. This CDR3 comprises 15 residues. For the CDR3, the DNA is TGTGCCAGTAAACAGCCTGGTTCGAACACCGGGGAGCTGTTTTTT. Amino acid sequence: CASKQPGSNTGELFF.

This clone was seen more than once but under ten times. The rearrangement joins TRBV27 to TRBJ1-2; TRBD1 matches 8 bases. V was pared by 6 bases and J by 2 bases, with 5 bases of the junction left unmatched. The germline V gene encodes CDR1 MNHEY and CDR2 SMNVEV (reference sequence). The CDR3 extends over 14 amino acids. CDR3 sequence reads: CASRGWDRNYGYTF. DNA of the CDR3: TGTGCCAGCAGGGGATGGGACAGGAACTATGGCTACACCTTC.

CDR3 coding DNA: TGTGCCAGCAGCTTCCTTGGCAGTCAATCTGGAAACACCATATATTTT. It is translated as CASSFLGSQSGNTIYF. The rearrangement uses TRBV7-2 and TRBJ1-3; D remains unclear. The CDR3 consists of 16 residues. Trimming cost V 3 bases and J 1 base, with 13 bases left between them. The germline V gene has CDR1 SGHTA and CDR2 FQGNSA. The entire variable domain, with the rest obtained from reference TRBV7-2 and TRBJ1-3, is as follows: GAGVSQSPSNKVTEKGKDVELRCDPISGHTALYWYRQSLGQGLEFLIYFQGNSAPDKSGLPSDRFSAERTGGSVSTLTIQRTQQEDSAVYLCASSFLGSQSGNTIYFGEGSWLTVV.

J is TRBJ2-7 and V is TRBV3-1 (or the pseudogene TRBV3-2); D gene ambiguous. Germline assignment: CDR1 LGHDT and CDR2 YNNKEL (reference sequence). The CDR3 is made up of 12 amino acids. V gave up 1 base and J gave up 7 bases, with 8 bases separating them. The CDR3 protein is CASSQAKREQYF. The DNA of the CDR3 is TGTGCCAGCAGCCAAGCGAAGCGTGAGCAGTACTTC.

The chain combines TRBV4-1 with TRBJ1-5; no clear D. Germline loops: CDR1 MGHRA, CDR2 YSYEKL. The V and J ends lost 0 bases and 9 bases respectively, with 9 bases between them. CDR3 length: 13 residues. For the CDR3, the DNA is TGCGCCAGCAGCCAAGACTTGGCTTTGCCCCAGCATTTT. The encoded protein is CASSQDLALPQHF.

This chain uses TRBV19 with TRBJ2-1, with TRBD1 as a possible D gene (5 bases). The V and J ends lost 1 base and 4 bases respectively, with 14 bases between them. Germline lookup yields CDR1 LNHDA and CDR2 SQIVND (reference sequence). The CDR3 is 16 amino acids. The CDR3 nucleotides read TGTGCCAGTAGTATAGCCAGACAGACCCGATACAATGAGCAGTTCTTC. Translating gives CASSIARQTRYNEQFF.